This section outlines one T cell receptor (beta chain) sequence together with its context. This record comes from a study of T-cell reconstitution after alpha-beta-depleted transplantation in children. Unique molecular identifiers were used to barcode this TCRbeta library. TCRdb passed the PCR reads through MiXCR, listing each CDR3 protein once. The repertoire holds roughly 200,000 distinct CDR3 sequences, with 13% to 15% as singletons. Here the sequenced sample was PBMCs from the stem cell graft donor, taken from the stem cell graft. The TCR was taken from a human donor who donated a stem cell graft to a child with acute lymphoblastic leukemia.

CDR3 residues: CASSESSASGKEETQYF. The CDR3 DNA reads TGCGCCAGCAGTGAGTCGTCGGCTAGCGGGAAGGAAGAGACCCAGTACTTC. V usage is TRBV10-2 and J usage is TRBJ2-5; TRBD2 aligns across 9 bases. Looked up from germline, CDR1 is WSHSY and CDR2 is SAAADI. This CDR3 has 17 residues. The J segment lost 3 bases and the V segment lost 0 bases, leaving 8 bases of the junction unmatched.